The TCR beta chain under discussion was sequenced for a study of siplizumab effects on memory and regulatory T cells. From germline, CDR1 is SNHLY and CDR2 FYNNEI. The V gene lost 6 bases and the J gene lost 4 bases, with 12 bases spanning the gap. The length of the CDR3 is 13 residues. Profiled with immunoSEQ multiplex PCR; TCRdb holds only in-frame clones, not every one. Found here are roughly 56,000 clones, more than 85% of them singletons; the top ten hold roughly two fifths. J is TRBJ1-1 and V is TRBV2; D is possibly TRBD1 (6 bases). This TCR derives from a human donor in good health. The sequenced sample was CD8+ T cells sorted from blood. The CDR3 region is CASSPGGRTEAFF. For the CDR3, the DNA is TGTGCCAGCAGCCCCGGGGGGCGCACTGAAGCTTTCTTT.